This record concerns one T cell receptor (beta chain) sequence. The junction differs from germline at one of its ends, possibly a read error. The source of the sample is a study of OX40 agonist ivuxolimab in advanced cancers. CDR3 size: 12 residues. Germline CDR1 MDHEN, CDR2 SYDVKM. The method was immunoSEQ multiplex PCR; TCRdb's version includes in-frame clones alone and lacks a portion of them. The data hold around 95,000 clones, with 85% to 95% observed a single time. This chain uses TRBV28 with TRBJ2-2; D uncertain. The receptor's source is an adult with an advanced solid tumor such as melanoma, head and neck, liver or kidney cancer. This specimen was CD4+ or CD8+ T cells sorted from blood, taken in a trial of the OX40 agonist ivuxolimab. The CDR3 here is CAISLITGELFF. The CDR3 DNA is TGTGCCATCAGTCTAATCACCGGGGAGCTGTTTTTT. The full variable domain, completed using reference TRBV28 and TRBJ2-2, is DVKVTQSSRYLVKRTGEKVFLECVQDMDHENMFWYRQDPGLGLRLIYFSYDVKMKEKGDIPEGYSVSREKKERFSLILESASTNQTSMYLCAISLITGELFFGEGSRLTVL.